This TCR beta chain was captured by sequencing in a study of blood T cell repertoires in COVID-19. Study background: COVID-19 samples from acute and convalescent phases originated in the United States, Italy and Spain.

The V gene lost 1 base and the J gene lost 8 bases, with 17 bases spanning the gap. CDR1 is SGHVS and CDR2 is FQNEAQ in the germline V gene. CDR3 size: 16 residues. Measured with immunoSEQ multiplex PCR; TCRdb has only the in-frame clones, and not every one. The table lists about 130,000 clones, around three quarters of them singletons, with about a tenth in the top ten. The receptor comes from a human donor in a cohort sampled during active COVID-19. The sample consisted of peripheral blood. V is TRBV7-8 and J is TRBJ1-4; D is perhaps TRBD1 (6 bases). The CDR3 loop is CASSLGTAHLWEKLFF. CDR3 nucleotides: TGTGCCAGCAGCTTAGGGACAGCACACCTCTGGGAAAAACTGTTTTTT.